This T cell receptor (beta chain) was identified in a study of shared clonotypes between healthy human individuals. Study-wide findings and caveats: The study found approximately 5% of naive CD4 clonotypes shared across several donors. Measured sharing among donors was expected to vary with sequencing depth. Few donors restricted represented genetic and exposure-history diversity. Relative to memory subsets, naive subsets generally showed larger estimated richness.

The assay was immunoSEQ multiplex PCR, and TCRdb's table has in-frame clones only and misses some. The data show roughly 850,000 clones, just over 95% seen once. Naive CD8 isolation took CD45RO-negative cells positively selected for CCR7 and excluded terminally differentiated effector memory CD45RA+ cells. Germline V CDR1 and CDR2: MNHNS, SASEGT. V gave up 3 bases and J gave up 0 bases; unmatched junction bases: 8. The CDR3 is made up of 17 amino acids. Points on this clone: Its specificity is not known.

The source of this sequence is a man aged 25-45 years in good health. The sequenced sample was naive CD8+ T cells sorted from blood. The rearrangement links TRBV6-1 to TRBJ2-7, with 10 positions matching TRBD2. The CDR3 nucleotides are TGTGCCAGCAGTGAGAAAGCGGGGGGGCCCTACTCCTACGAGCAGTACTTC. Encoded protein: CASSEKAGGPYSYEQYF.